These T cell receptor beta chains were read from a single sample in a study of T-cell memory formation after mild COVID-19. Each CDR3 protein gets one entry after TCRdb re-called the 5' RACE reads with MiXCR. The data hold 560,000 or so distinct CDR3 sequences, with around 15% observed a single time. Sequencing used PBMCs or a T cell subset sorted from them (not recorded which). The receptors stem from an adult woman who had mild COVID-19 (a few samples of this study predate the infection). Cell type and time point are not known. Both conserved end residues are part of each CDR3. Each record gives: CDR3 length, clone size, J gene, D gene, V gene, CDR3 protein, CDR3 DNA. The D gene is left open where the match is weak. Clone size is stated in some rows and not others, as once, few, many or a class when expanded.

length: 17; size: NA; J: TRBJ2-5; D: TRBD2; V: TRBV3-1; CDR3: CASSQRSGGAQQETQYF; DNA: TGTGCCAGCAGCCAAAGGTCCGGGGGGGCGCAGCAAGAGACCCAGTACTTC
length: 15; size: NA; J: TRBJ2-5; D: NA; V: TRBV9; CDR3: CASSVRGIASETQYF; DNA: TGTGCCAGCAGCGTAAGGGGCATAGCGAGTGAGACCCAGTACTTC
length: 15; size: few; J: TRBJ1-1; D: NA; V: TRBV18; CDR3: CASSQGVDMNTEAFF; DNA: TGTGCCAGCTCACAAGGGGTTGACATGAACACTGAAGCTTTCTTT
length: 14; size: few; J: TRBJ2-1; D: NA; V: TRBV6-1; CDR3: CASSEVEGRGEQFF; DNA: TGTGCCAGCAGTGAAGTTGAGGGACGAGGTGAGCAGTTCTTC
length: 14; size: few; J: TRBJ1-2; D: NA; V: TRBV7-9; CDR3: CASSLGPAGDGYTF; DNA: TGTGCCAGCAGCTTAGGGCCCGCAGGGGATGGCTACACCTTC
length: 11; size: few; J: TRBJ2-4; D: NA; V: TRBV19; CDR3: CASSEGRGEYF; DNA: TGTGCCAGTAGTGAGGGCAGGGGGGAGTACTTC
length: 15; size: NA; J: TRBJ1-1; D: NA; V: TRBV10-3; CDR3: CAISARSGTNTEAFF; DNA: TGTGCCATCAGTGCTAGGAGTGGCACTAACACTGAAGCTTTCTTT
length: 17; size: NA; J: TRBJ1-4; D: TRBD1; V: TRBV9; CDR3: CASSVAGTGGLTEKLFF; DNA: TGTGCCAGCAGCGTAGCCGGGACAGGGGGACTGACGGAAAAACTGTTTTTT
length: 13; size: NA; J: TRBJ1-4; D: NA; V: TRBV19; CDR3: CASSPRQDEKLFF; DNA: TGTGCCAGTAGTCCCCGGCAGGACGAAAAACTGTTTTTT
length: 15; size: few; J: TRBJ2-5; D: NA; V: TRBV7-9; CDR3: CASSFGEGLPETQYF; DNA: TGTGCCAGCAGCTTCGGCGAGGGTCTACCAGAGACCCAGTACTTC
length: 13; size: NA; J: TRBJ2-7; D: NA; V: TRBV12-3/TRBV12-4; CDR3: CASSPRFIYEQYF; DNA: TGTGCCAGCAGCCCCCGATTCATATACGAGCAGTACTTC
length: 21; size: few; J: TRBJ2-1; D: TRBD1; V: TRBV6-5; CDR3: CASTSPPHRGRKGSSYNEQFF; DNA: TGTGCCAGCACCTCACCCCCTCACAGGGGGCGGAAGGGGAGCTCCTACAATGAGCAGTTCTTC
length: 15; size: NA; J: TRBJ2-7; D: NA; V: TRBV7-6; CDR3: CASMQLGGYSYEQYF; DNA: TGTGCCAGTATGCAACTGGGGGGCTACTCCTACGAGCAGTACTTC
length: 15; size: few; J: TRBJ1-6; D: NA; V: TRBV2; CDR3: CASRNEQGTNSPLHF; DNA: TGTGCCAGCAGGAACGAACAGGGTACTAATTCACCCCTCCACTTT
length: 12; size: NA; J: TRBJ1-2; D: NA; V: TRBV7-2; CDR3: CASSLTPGGYTF; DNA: TGTGCCAGCAGCTTAACGCCGGGGGGCTACACCTTC
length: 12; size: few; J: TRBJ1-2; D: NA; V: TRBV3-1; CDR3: CASSQGAGGYTF; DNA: TGTGCCAGCAGCCAAGGGGCAGGCGGCTACACCTTC
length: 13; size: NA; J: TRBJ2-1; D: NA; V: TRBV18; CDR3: CASSPQGTNEQFF; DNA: TGTGCCAGCTCACCGCAGGGAACTAATGAGCAGTTCTTC
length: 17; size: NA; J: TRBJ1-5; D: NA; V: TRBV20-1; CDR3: CSARRDGLVRSNQPQHF; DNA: TGCAGTGCTAGGAGGGACGGTCTAGTTCGTAGCAATCAGCCCCAGCATTTT
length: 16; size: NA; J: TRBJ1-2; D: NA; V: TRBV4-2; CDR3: CASSQDLQRTNYGYTF; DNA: TGTGCCAGCAGCCAAGATCTTCAACGGACTAACTATGGCTACACCTTC
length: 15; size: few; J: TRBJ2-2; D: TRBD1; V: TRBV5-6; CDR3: CASKKRDRGTGELFF; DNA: TGTGCCAGCAAAAAGAGGGACAGGGGCACCGGGGAGCTGTTTTTT
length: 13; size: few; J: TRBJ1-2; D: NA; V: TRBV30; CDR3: CAWSDWENYGYTF; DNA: TGTGCCTGGAGTGATTGGGAGAACTATGGCTACACCTTC
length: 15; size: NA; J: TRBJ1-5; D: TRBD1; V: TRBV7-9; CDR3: CASSYGTAHNQPQHF; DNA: TGTGCCAGCAGCTACGGGACAGCCCACAATCAGCCCCAGCATTTT
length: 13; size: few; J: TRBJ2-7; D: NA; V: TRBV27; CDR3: CASSSGTAQSVNF; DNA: TGTGCCAGCTCCTCAGGGACTGCCCAATCGGTGAACTTC
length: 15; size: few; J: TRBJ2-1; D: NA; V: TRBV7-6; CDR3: CASSWTGTGNNEQFF; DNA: TGTGCCAGCAGCTGGACCGGGACCGGTAACAATGAGCAGTTCTTC
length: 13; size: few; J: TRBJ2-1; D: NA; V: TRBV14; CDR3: CASSPTRPGEQFF; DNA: TGTGCCAGCAGCCCAACCCGGCCCGGGGAGCAGTTCTTC
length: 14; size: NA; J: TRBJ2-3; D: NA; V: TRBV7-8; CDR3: CASSPKRQSDTQYF; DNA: TGTGCCAGCAGCCCAAAGAGACAGTCAGATACGCAGTATTTT
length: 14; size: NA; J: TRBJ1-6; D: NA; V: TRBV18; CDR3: CASSPDSNYSPLHF; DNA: TGTGCCAGCTCACCGGACAGCAACTATTCACCCCTCCACTTT
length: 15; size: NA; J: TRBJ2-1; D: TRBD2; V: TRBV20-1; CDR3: CSASPSGRTYNEQFF; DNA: TGCAGTGCTAGTCCTAGCGGGAGAACCTACAATGAGCAGTTCTTC
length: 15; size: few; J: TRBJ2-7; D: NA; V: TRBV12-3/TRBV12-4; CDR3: CASSLVGSRSGEQYF; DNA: TGTGCCAGCAGTTTAGTAGGGTCTAGATCTGGCGAGCAGTACTTC
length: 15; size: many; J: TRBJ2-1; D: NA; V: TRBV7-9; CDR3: CASSLAGVTYNEQFF; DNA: TGTGCCAGCAGCTTAGCTGGGGTCACCTACAATGAGCAGTTCTTC
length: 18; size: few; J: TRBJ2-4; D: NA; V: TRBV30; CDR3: CAWSGQGGILLAKNIQYF; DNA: TGTGCCTGGAGTGGGCAGGGGGGGATTTTACTAGCCAAAAACATTCAGTACTTC
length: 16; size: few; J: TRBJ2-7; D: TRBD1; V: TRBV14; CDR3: CASSQEIGTGTREQYF; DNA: TGTGCCAGCAGCCAAGAGATAGGGACAGGGACACGAGAGCAGTACTTC
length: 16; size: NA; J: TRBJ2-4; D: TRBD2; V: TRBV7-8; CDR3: CASSRTSGGARDIQYF; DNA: TGTGCCAGCAGCCGGACTAGCGGGGGGGCACGGGACATTCAGTACTTC
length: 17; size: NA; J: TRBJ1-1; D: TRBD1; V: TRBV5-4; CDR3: CASSRDRVGAMNTEAFF; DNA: TGTGCCAGCAGCCGGGACAGGGTTGGGGCGATGAACACTGAAGCTTTCTTT
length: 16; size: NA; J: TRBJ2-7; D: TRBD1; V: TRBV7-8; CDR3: CASSLGGQVISYEQYF; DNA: TGTGCCAGCAGCTTAGGAGGACAGGTTATCTCCTACGAGCAGTACTTC
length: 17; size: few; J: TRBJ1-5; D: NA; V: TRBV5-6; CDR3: CASSSRRYGDSNQPQHF; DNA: TGTGCCAGCAGCTCCAGGAGGTATGGGGATAGCAATCAGCCCCAGCATTTT
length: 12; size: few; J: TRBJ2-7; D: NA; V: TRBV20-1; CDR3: CSASYSSYEQYF; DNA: TGCAGTGCCTCCTACAGCTCCTACGAGCAGTACTTC
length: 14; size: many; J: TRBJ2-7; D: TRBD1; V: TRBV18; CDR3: CASSGGQGPYEQYF; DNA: TGTGCCAGCTCTGGGGGACAGGGACCCTACGAGCAGTACTTC
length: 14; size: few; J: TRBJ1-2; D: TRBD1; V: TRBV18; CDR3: CASSQQGLDYGYTF; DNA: TGTGCCAGCTCGCAACAGGGGTTGGACTATGGCTACACCTTC
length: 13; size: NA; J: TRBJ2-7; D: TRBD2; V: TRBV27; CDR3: CASATSVMGEQYF; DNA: TGTGCCAGCGCCACTAGCGTGATGGGCGAGCAGTACTTC
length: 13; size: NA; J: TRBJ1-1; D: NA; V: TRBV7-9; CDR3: CASTLIQGTEAFF; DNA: TGTGCCAGCACCCTGATACAAGGAACTGAAGCTTTCTTT
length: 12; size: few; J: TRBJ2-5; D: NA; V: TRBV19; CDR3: CASSGVVSTQYF; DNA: TGTGCCAGTAGCGGAGTGGTGTCGACCCAGTACTTC
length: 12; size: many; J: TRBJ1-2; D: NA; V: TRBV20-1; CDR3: CSAPSTNYGYTF; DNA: TGCAGTGCTCCGTCCACTAACTATGGCTACACCTTC
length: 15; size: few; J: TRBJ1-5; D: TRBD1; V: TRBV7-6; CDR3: CASSIRRTGDQPQHF; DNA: TGTGCCAGCAGCATCAGACGGACAGGTGATCAGCCCCAGCATTTT
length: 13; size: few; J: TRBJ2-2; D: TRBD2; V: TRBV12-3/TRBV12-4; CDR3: CASSIAGPGELFF; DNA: TGTGCCAGCAGTATAGCGGGGCCCGGGGAGCTGTTTTTT
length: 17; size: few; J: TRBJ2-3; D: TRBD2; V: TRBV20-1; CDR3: CSARVPKRAGERDTQYF; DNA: TGCAGTGCTAGAGTACCAAAGAGGGCGGGAGAGAGGGATACGCAGTATTTT
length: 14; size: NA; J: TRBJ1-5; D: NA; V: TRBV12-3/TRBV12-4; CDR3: CASSSERYNQPQHF; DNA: TGTGCCAGCAGTTCGGAGAGATATAATCAGCCCCAGCATTTT
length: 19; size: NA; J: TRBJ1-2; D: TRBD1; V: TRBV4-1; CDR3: CASTPRPVPVEGAGYGYTF; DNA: TGCGCCAGCACCCCTCGCCCGGTTCCGGTAGAGGGGGCGGGGTATGGCTACACCTTC
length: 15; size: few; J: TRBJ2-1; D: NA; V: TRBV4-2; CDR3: CASSQEGPGYNEQFF; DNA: TGTGCCAGCAGCCAAGAAGGGCCGGGGTACAATGAGCAGTTCTTC
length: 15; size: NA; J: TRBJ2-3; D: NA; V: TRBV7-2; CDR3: CASSQGGVGTDTQYF; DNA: TGTGCCAGCAGTCAGGGGGGGGTAGGGACAGATACGCAGTATTTT
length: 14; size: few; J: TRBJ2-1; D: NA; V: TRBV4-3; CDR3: CASSQDRAGYEQFF; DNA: TGCGCCAGCAGCCAAGATCGGGCGGGGTATGAGCAGTTCTTC
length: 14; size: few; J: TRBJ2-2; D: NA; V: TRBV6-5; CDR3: CASSQQENTGELFF; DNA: TGTGCCAGCAGTCAACAGGAGAACACCGGGGAGCTGTTTTTT
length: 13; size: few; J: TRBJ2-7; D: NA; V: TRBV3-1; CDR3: CASSHEGVYEQYF; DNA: TGTGCCAGCAGCCATGAGGGGGTTTACGAGCAGTACTTC
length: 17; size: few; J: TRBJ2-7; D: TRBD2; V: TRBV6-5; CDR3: CASSYYGLAGGRYEQYF; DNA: TGTGCCAGCAGTTACTACGGACTAGCGGGAGGGCGTTACGAGCAGTACTTC
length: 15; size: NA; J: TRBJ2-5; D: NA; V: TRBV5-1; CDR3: CASSGVSWTQETQYF; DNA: TGCGCCAGCAGCGGTGTTAGTTGGACACAAGAGACCCAGTACTTC